This T cell receptor beta chain was identified during a study of T cells in Graves' hyperthyroidism and ophthalmopathy. General study findings and limits: Using 13 V-J features, a model discriminated ophthalmopathy from stable hyperthyroidism. In the blood, most expanded thyroid clonotypes above 0.001 appeared as well.

On this clonotype: Its antigen is currently unknown.

Amplification of TCR beta CDR3 regions used RNA as the template. A first-round RT-PCR of the TCR CDR3 used the HTBI primer set. TCRdb independently ran MiXCR on the multiplex PCR reads; one entry per CDR3 protein. The sample yields over 500,000 distinct CDR3 sequences, 46% seen once. Clinical symptoms, serum thyroxine, TRAb, thyroid ultrasound and orbital computed tomography informed diagnoses. Sequences were obtained from peripheral blood or thyroid tissue (not recorded which). The TCR comes from an adult woman with Graves' disease, either hyperthyroidism or ophthalmopathy (not recorded which).

The CDR3 loop is CASSEVGAASPLHF. The CDR3 region has the DNA TGTGCCAGCAGTGAAGTCGGGGCAGCTTCACCCCTCCACTTT. This chain links TRBV6-1 with TRBJ1-6; TRBD1 is a possible D gene (5 bases). Trimming stripped 1 base from V and 9 bases from J, with 10 bases between. The CDR3 has 14 residues. Germline V CDR1 and CDR2: MNHNS, SASEGT.